Detailed here is one TCR beta chain. Its antigen is not known. The germline gives CDR1 MGHDK, CDR2 SYGVNS. V trimming: 3 bases; J trimming: 3 bases; junction bases outside the gene matches: 4. This CDR3 is built from 15 residues. Repertoires were generated with immunoSEQ multiplex PCR, while TCRdb's copy carries only in-frame clones and drops some. This sample yields around 40,000 clones, of which around 90% are seen a single time; about 4.5% belongs to the top ten. The sample is drawn from a study of resident and recirculating memory T cells in vitiligo. Across the whole study: No cells were sorted; samples were homogenized just before genomic DNA extraction. General study findings and limits: Different lesions suggested infiltration by different T cell clones.

Stable vitiligo meant no lesion change over the previous 6 months. Material for sequencing was blood. The source is a male donor with vitiligo. The V call is TRBV25-1, the J call TRBJ1-1; 10 bases agree with TRBD1. CDR3 sequence reads: CASSETGGGDTEAFF. DNA for the CDR3: TGTGCCAGCAGTGAGACAGGGGGCGGGGACACTGAAGCTTTCTTT.